The clone carrying this T cell receptor (beta chain) was counted a few times. Its specificity is not known. The source of the sample is a study of regulatory T cells. Study results and caveats: Hydrophobic residues at CDR3 positions 6 and 7 were enriched in conventional CD4+ T cells of CD3G-deficient patients.

The PCR used 52 TRBV and 13 TRBJ primers. Here immunoSEQ multiplex PCR was the method, and the copy in TCRdb shows in-frame clones only, minus some. The table shows some 31,000 clones, with about 94% occurring only once. Germline assignment: CDR1 LNHDA and CDR2 SQIVND (reference sequence). Trimming left V 8 bases short and J 6 bases short, with 13 bases between. The CDR3 contains 12 residues. The clonotype originates from a child aged 2 to 15 with CD3G deficiency. Specimen: conventional CD4+ T cells sorted from blood. This chain joins TRBV19 and TRBJ1-2, with D possibly matching TRBD1 (6 bases). CDR3 amino acids: CASWRTVDGYTF. CDR3 in DNA: TGTGCCAGTTGGAGGACAGTGGATGGCTACACCTTC.